A selection of T cell receptor beta chains follows, all from one sample in a study of blood T cells in healthy people across ages. TCRdb processed the 5' RACE reads anew with MiXCR; each CDR3 protein has one entry. The sample holds about 1.5 million distinct CDR3 sequences, 40% to 45% seen once. Material for sequencing was blood. The receptor set was obtained from a woman aged 18-29 years in good health. The CDR3 runs from the conserved cysteine through the conserved F or W. The D gene is left open where the match is weak. Size is omitted from some rows. Given values are once, few, many or a class for expanded clones.

j_call,d_call,v_call,clone_size,cdr3_nt,cdr3_aa
TRBJ2-3,-,TRBV20-1,-,TGCAGTGTGGGGCTAACAGATACGCAGTATTTT,CSVGLTDTQYF
TRBJ2-2,-,TRBV7-2,-,TGTGCCAGCAGCATCCTTGTTACCGGGGAGCTGTTTTTT,CASSILVTGELFF
TRBJ2-7,-,TRBV7-2,-,TGTGCCAGCTCCCCGGCCGGGTACGCACCCTACGAGCAGTACTTC,CASSPAGYAPYEQYF
TRBJ1-2,-,TRBV2,few,TGTGCCAGCAAGTCCAGGCTGGATGGCTACACCTTC,CASKSRLDGYTF
TRBJ2-6,TRBD1,TRBV20-1,few,TGCAGTGCAGAAACAGGGGGCGCTGGGGCCAACGTCCTGACTTTC,CSAETGGAGANVLTF
TRBJ2-1,TRBD1,TRBV12-3/TRBV12-4,-,TGTGCCAGCAGCCCCGGGACAGGGGCCGGAAAGCAGTTCTTC,CASSPGTGAGKQFF
TRBJ1-2,-,TRBV2,-,TGTACCAGCAGTGAAGGTGGGGCCTATGGCTACACCTTC,CTSSEGGAYGYTF
TRBJ2-5,-,TRBV21-1,-,TGTGCCAGCAGCAAAGGAGTAGTCGGCAGGCAAGAGACCCAGTACTTC,CASSKGVVGRQETQYF
TRBJ2-1,TRBD2,TRBV29-1,many,TGCAGCGTTGTGGCTAGCGGGATCTACAATGAGCAGTTCTTC,CSVVASGIYNEQFF
TRBJ2-5,-,TRBV6-6,few,TGTACCAGCAGTCACGGTCACCTCCAAGAGACCCAGTACTTC,CTSSHGHLQETQYF
TRBJ2-2,-,TRBV12-3/TRBV12-4,few,TGTGCCAGCAGTCGAACCGGGGAGCTGTTTTTT,CASSRTGELFF
TRBJ2-1,-,TRBV24-1,-,TGTGCCACCAGTGATTCGGCGGGCCCCTACAATGAGCAGTTCTTC,CATSDSAGPYNEQFF
TRBJ1-1,-,TRBV5-1,-,TGCGCCAGCAGCTTGTTGCCAGGGCAAAGGAACACTGAAGCTTTCTTT,CASSLLPGQRNTEAFF
TRBJ2-7,TRBD1,TRBV6-6,-,TGTGCCAGCAGCCCAACCGGGACAGGGGACGAGCAGTACTTC,CASSPTGTGDEQYF
TRBJ1-2,-,TRBV11-2,-,TGTGCCAGCAGCTTAAACCGGGACGGCACCTATGGCTACACCTTC,CASSLNRDGTYGYTF
TRBJ2-5,-,TRBV14,-,TGTGCCAGCAGACAAAATAGCGTATACAATGAGCAGTACTTC,CASRQNSVYNEQYF
TRBJ2-3,TRBD2,TRBV12-5,-,TGTGCTAGTGGACCCGCTAGCGGACGCACAGATACGCAGTATTTT,CASGPASGRTDTQYF
TRBJ2-1,-,TRBV20-1,few,TGCAGTGCTAGAGATCTTGCCATAGGGGTCCATGAGCAGTTCTTC,CSARDLAIGVHEQFF
TRBJ2-4,-,TRBV28,-,TGTGCCAGCACAAAGGGGGTATCCGGAGCCAAAAACATTCAGTACTTC,CASTKGVSGAKNIQYF
TRBJ2-1,TRBD2,TRBV20-1,few,TGCAGTGCTAGGAGGCTAGCGGCCTCCTACAATGAGCAGTTCTTC,CSARRLAASYNEQFF
TRBJ1-2,-,TRBV5-6,-,TGTGCCAGCAGAGCTTCGGGTGGCTACACCTTC,CASRASGGYTF
TRBJ2-1,-,TRBV28,few,TGTGCCAGCAGTTACCTTTACAATGAGCAGTTCTTC,CASSYLYNEQFF
TRBJ2-7,-,TRBV20-1,once,TGCAGTGTTAGAGAACGGGGAATAGGCTACGAGCAGTACTTC,CSVRERGIGYEQYF
TRBJ2-1,TRBD2,TRBV28,few,TGTGCCAGCAGTCCCAAGTTGGGGAGGGCCCGTGATGAGCAGTTCTTC,CASSPKLGRARDEQFF
TRBJ2-7,TRBD2,TRBV7-2,-,TGTGCCAGCAGCACCAAAGCGGGAGTAGGAAACAATGAGCAGTACTTC,CASSTKAGVGNNEQYF
TRBJ2-3,-,TRBV4-3,-,TGCGCCAGCAGCCAAGAGGCCCATAGGGCGGCGACAGATACGCAGTATTTT,CASSQEAHRAATDTQYF
TRBJ1-3,TRBD1,TRBV27,-,TGTGCCAGCAGCTCGGACAGGGGGCGCGGAAACACCATATATTTT,CASSSDRGRGNTIYF
TRBJ2-2,-,TRBV12-3/TRBV12-4,-,TGTGCCAGCAGTTGGCGGGGTTTTACCGGGGAGCTGTTTTTT,CASSWRGFTGELFF
TRBJ2-3,TRBD1,TRBV4-1,few,TGCGCCACCGGGACAGGGCTAGTAGATACGCAGTATTTT,CATGTGLVDTQYF
TRBJ2-1,TRBD1,TRBV28,-,TGTGCCAGCAGTTCGGCCGGGACAGCCAATGAGCAGTTCTTC,CASSSAGTANEQFF
TRBJ2-7,-,TRBV9,few,TGTGCCAGCAGCGTCGGGACGGGATACTCCTACGAGCAGTACTTC,CASSVGTGYSYEQYF
TRBJ1-2,-,TRBV7-9,-,TGTGCCGGCAGCCATGGGACTGGAAACACTAACTATGGCTACACCTTC,CAGSHGTGNTNYGYTF
TRBJ1-6,-,TRBV7-9,few,TGTGCCAGCAGCTTAGAAGGCCGTTATAATTCACCCCTCCACTTT,CASSLEGRYNSPLHF
TRBJ2-1,TRBD2,TRBV15,-,TGTGCCACCAGCAGAGGTTTAGCTAGCGGGGGAACTTGCAATGAGCAGTTCTTC,CATSRGLASGGTCNEQFF
TRBJ1-2,-,TRBV14,-,TGTGCCAGCAGCCAAAATACAGCTTATGGCTACACCTTC,CASSQNTAYGYTF
TRBJ1-5,TRBD1,TRBV20-1,-,TGCAGTGCTAGAGACCCGGACAGGGGACGTCCCCAGCATTTT,CSARDPDRGRPQHF
TRBJ1-2,-,TRBV7-2,-,TGTGCCAGCAGCTTCAGGAACAGGGACTATGGCTACACCTTC,CASSFRNRDYGYTF
TRBJ2-2,-,TRBV9,-,TGTGCCAGCACGATTAGGAGTGGCACCGGGGAGCTGTTTTTT,CASTIRSGTGELFF